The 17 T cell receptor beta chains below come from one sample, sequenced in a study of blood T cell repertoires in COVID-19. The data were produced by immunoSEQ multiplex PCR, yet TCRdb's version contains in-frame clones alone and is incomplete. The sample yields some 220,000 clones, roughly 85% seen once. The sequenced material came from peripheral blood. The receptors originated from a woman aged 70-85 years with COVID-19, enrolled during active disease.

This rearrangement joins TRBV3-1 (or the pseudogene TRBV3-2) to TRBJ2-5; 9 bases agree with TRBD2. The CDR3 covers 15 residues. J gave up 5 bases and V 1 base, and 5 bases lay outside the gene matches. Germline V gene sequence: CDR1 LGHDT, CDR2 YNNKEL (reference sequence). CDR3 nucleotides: TGTGCCAGCAGCCAAGGACTAGCGGTATTGGAGACCCAGTACTTC. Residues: CASSQGLAVLETQYF.

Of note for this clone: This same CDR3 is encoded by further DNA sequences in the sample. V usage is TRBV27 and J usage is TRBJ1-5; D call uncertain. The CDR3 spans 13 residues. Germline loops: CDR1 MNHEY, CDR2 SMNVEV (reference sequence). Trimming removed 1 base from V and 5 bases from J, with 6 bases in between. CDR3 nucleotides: TGTGCCAGCAGTTTATACCGGGATCAGCCCCAGCATTTT. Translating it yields CASSLYRDQPQHF.

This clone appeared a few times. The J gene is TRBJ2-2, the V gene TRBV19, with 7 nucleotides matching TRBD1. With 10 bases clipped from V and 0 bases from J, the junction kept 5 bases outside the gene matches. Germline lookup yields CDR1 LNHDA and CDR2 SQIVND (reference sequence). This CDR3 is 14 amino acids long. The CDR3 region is CATHDRANTGELFF. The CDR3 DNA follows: TGTGCCACCCACGACAGGGCGAACACCGGGGAGCTGTTTTTT.

The CDR3 region has the DNA TGTGCCATCAGTGAGGGGACACCTATAAGCAATCAGCCCCAGCATTTT. Translated: CAISEGTPISNQPQHF. The chain employs TRBV10-3 and TRBJ1-5; a possible D gene is TRBD1 (6 bases). The CDR3 consists of 16 residues. V gave up 2 bases and J gave up 1 base, with 12 bases separating them. Germline-derived CDR1 and CDR2 are ENHRY and SYGVKD.

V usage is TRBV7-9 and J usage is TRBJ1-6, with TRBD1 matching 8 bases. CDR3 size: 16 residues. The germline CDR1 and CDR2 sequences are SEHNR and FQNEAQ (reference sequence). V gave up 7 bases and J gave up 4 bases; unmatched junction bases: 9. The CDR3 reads CASTYDRGKYNSPLHF. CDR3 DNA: TGTGCCAGCACCTACGACAGGGGCAAATATAATTCACCCCTCCACTTT. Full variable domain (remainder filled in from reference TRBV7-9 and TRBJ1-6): DTGVSQNPRHKITKRGQNVTFRCDPISEHNRLYWYRQTLGQGPEFLTYFQNEAQLEKSRLLSDRFSAERPKGSFSTLEIQRTEQGDSAMYLCASTYDRGKYNSPLHFGNGTRLTVT.

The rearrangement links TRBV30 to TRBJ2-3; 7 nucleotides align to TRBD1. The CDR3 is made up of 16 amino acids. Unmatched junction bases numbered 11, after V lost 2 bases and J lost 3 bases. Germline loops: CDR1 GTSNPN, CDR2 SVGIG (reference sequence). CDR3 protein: CAWSRPTGYRTDTQYF. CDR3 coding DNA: TGTGCCTGGAGTCGGCCGACAGGGTATAGGACAGATACGCAGTATTTT.

Here the CDR3 reads CAWTGWNYGYTF. CDR3 bases: TGTGCCTGGACAGGATGGAACTATGGCTACACCTTC. The genes are TRBV30 and TRBJ1-2; D remains unclear. The CDR3 is made up of 12 amino acids. Germline loops: CDR1 GTSNPN, CDR2 SVGIG (reference sequence). Trimming removed 4 bases at V and 2 bases at J, with 8 bases between.

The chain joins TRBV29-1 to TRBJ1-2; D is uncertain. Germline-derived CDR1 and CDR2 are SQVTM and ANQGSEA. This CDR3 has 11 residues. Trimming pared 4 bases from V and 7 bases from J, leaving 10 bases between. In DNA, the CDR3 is TGCAGCGTTGTTACGGGGTTTGGCTACACCTTC. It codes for CSVVTGFGYTF.

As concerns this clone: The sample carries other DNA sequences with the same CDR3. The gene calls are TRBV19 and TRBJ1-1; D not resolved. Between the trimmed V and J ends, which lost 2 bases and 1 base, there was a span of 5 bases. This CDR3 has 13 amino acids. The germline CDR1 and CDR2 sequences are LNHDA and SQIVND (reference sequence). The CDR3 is CASSISRNTEAFF. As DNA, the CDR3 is TGTGCCAGTAGTATATCTAGGAACACTGAAGCTTTCTTT.

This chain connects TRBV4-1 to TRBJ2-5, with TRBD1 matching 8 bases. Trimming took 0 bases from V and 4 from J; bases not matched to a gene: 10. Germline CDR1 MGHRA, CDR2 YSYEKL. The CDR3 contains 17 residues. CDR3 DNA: TGCGCCAGCAGCCAAGAAGGTTTGCCAGGGGGCATAGAGACCCAGTACTTC. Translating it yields CASSQEGLPGGIETQYF.

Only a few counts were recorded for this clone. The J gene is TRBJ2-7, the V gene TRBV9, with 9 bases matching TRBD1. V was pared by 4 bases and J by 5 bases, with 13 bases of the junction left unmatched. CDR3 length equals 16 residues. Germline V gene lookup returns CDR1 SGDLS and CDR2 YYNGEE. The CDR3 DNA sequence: TGTGCCAGCAGCCCTCCATCACCCGGACAGGGGAACGAGCAGTACTTC. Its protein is CASSPPSPGQGNEQYF.

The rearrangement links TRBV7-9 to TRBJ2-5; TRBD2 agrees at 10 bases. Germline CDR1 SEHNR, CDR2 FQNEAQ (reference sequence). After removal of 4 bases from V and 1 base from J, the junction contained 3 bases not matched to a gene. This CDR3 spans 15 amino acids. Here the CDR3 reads CASSSGLAVQETQYF. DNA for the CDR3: TGTGCCAGCAGCTCAGGACTAGCGGTCCAAGAGACCCAGTACTTC.

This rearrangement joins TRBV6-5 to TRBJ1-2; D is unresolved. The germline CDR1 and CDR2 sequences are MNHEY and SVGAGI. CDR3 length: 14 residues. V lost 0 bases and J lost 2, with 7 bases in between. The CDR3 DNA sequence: TGTGCCAGCAGTTACTCCGGAGCAAACTATGGCTACACCTTC. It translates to CASSYSGANYGYTF.

CDR3 coding DNA: TGCGCCAGCACCCCCTCGCTAGGACTAGCGGGAGGGCATCCTAGCACAGATACGCAGTATTTT. It specifies CASTPSLGLAGGHPSTDTQYF. The V call is TRBV10-2, the J call TRBJ2-3, with 15 bases matching TRBD2. Germline V CDR1 and CDR2: WSHSY, SAAADI. Trimming cost V 7 bases and J 0 bases; bases outside gene matches: 17. The CDR3 contains 21 residues.

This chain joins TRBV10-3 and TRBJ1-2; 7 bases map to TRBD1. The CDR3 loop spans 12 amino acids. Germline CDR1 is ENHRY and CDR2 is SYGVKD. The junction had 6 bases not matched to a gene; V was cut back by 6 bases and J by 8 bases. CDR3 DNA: TGTGCCATCAGCCCGGGAGGGGGCGGCTACACCTTC. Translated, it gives CAISPGGGGYTF.

The CDR3 reads CASSALGTSNEKLFF. The CDR3 bases are TGCGCCAGCAGCGCTTTAGGGACAAGTAATGAAAAACTGTTTTTT. The chain is built from TRBV5-1 and TRBJ1-4; a weak D match, TRBD1 (6 bases). The V gene lost 4 bases and the J gene lost 4 bases, with 14 bases spanning the gap. There are 15 residues in the CDR3. Germline V gene lookup returns CDR1 SGHRS and CDR2 YFSETQ.

CDR3 amino acids: CASSSGQGSGNTIYF. CDR3 nucleotide sequence: TGTGCCAGCAGCTCTGGACAGGGGAGCGGAAACACCATATATTTT. The gene calls are TRBV5-4 and TRBJ1-3, with 9 bases that match TRBD1. CDR3 length: 15 residues. Looked up from germline, CDR1 is SGHNT and CDR2 is YYREEE (reference sequence). V was clipped by 3 bases and J by 4 bases; unmatched bases: 5.